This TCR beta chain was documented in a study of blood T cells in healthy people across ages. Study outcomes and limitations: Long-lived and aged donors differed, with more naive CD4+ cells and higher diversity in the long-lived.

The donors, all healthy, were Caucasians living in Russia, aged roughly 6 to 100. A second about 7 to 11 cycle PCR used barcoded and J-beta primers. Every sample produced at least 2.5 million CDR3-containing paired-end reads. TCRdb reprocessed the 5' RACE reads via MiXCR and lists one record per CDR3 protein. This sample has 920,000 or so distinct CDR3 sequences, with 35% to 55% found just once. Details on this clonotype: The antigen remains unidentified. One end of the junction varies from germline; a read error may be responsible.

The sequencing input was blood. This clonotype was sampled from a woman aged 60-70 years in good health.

The CDR3 region is CAANRDSPTDAQYF. CDR3 coding DNA: TGTGCCGCCAACCGGGACAGCCCCACAGATGCGCAGTATTTT. The chain carries TRBV2 and TRBJ2-3; 7 nucleotides match TRBD1. The CDR3 contains 14 residues. Germline CDR1 reads SNHLY; CDR2 reads FYNNEI.